This T cell receptor (beta chain) emerged from a study of type 1 regulatory T cells. Across the whole study: An in vitro protocol generated T-allo10, a Tr1-enriched, alloantigen-specific CD4 T cell product.

From the reads, TCRdb called clonotypes with MiXCR, one entry per CDR3 protein. The sample consists of about 65,000 distinct CDR3 sequences, approximately 47% of them appearing once. Overall study results and limits: Tr1 cells had a more restricted TCR repertoire than non-Tr1 cells.

This CDR3 region has 12 residues. The V gene lost 8 bases and the J gene lost 6 bases, with 10 bases spanning the gap. Germline V gene sequence: CDR1 SGHAT, CDR2 FQNNGV. With respect to this clonotype: Its antigen is undetermined.

This chain uses TRBV11-2 with TRBJ2-2; no firm D call. The sequencing sample was made of cultured non-Tr1 T cells, either the whole culture or a sorted T cell fraction (not recorded which). This clonotype originated in a human donor in good health. The CDR3 reads CASGSYSGELFF. DNA of the CDR3: TGTGCCAGCGGATCTTATTCCGGGGAGCTGTTTTTT.